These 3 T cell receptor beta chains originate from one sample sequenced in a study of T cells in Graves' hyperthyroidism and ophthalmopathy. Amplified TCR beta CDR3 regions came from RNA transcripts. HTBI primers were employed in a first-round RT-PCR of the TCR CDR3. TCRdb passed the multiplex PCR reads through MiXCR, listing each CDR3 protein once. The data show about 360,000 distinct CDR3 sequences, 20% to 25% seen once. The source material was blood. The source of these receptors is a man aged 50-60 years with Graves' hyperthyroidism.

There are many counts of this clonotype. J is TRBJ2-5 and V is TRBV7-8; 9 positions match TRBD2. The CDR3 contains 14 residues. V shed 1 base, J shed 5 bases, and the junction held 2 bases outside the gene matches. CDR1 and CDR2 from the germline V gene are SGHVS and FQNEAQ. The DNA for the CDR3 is TGTGCCAGCAGCTTAGTTGCGGGAGGGGAGACCCAGTACTTC. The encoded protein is CASSLVAGGETQYF.

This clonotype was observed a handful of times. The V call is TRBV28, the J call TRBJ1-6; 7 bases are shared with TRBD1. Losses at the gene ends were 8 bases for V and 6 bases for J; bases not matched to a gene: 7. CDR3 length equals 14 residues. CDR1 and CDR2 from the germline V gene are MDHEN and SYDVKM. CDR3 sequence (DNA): TGTGCCAGCGGGTCCGGGACAGTTAATTCACCCCTCCACTTT. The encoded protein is CASGSGTVNSPLHF.

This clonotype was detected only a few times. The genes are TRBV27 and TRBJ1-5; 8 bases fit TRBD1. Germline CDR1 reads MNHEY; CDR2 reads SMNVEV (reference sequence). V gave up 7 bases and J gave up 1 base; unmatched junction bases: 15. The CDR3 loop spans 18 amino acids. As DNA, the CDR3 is TGTGCCAGCAAATCTTCCGGGACAGGATTGGGGAGCAATCAGCCCCAGCATTTT. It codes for CASKSSGTGLGSNQPQHF.